A selection of T cell receptor beta chains follows, all from one sample in a study of radiation and T cells in renal cell carcinoma. Some clones are missing from TCRdb's copy, which holds only in-frame ones; the method was immunoSEQ multiplex PCR. The sample has 25,000 to 30,000 clones; over 70% are singletons. This specimen was blood, taken from a patient whose treatment included radiotherapy and nephrectomy. These receptors came from a man between 60 and 70 years old with renal cell carcinoma. Each CDR3 is given with its conserved first and last residue. Each record gives: J gene, D gene, clone size, V gene, CDR3 DNA, CDR3 protein. The D gene is left open where the match is weak. A clone size is listed for some rows: how often the clone was seen (once, few, many), or a class if it is expanded.

J: TRBJ1-6
D: NA
size: NA
V: TRBV9
DNA: TGTGCCAGCAGCGTAGAACAGACCAATTCACCCCTCCACTTT
CDR3: CASSVEQTNSPLHF

J: TRBJ2-2
D: NA
size: NA
V: TRBV11-3
DNA: TGTGCCAGCAGCTCGCAGGGAAAAGACGGGGAGCTGTTTTTT
CDR3: CASSSQGKDGELFF

J: TRBJ2-1
D: NA
size: NA
V: TRBV9
DNA: TGTGCCAGCAGCGGCCCGGACTACAATGAGCAGTTCTTC
CDR3: CASSGPDYNEQFF

J: TRBJ1-1
D: NA
size: NA
V: TRBV30
DNA: TGTGCCTGGAGAAGGGATCCGGACCGGGCCCTGAACACTGAAGCTTTCTTT
CDR3: CAWRRDPDRALNTEAFF

J: TRBJ2-5
D: NA
size: NA
V: TRBV7-9
DNA: TGTGCCAGCAGCGCCTACCGGGCTACCAGCCAAGAGACCCAGTACTTC
CDR3: CASSAYRATSQETQYF

J: TRBJ2-7
D: TRBD1
size: NA
V: TRBV5-1
DNA: TGCGCCAGCAGCTTCTCCGGGACAGGGGGGTCCGAGCAGTACTTC
CDR3: CASSFSGTGGSEQYF

J: TRBJ1-3
D: NA
size: NA
V: TRBV14
DNA: TGTGCCAGCAGCCCCATTTGGTCTGGAAACACCATATATTTT
CDR3: CASSPIWSGNTIYF

J: TRBJ2-3
D: NA
size: NA
V: TRBV7-2
DNA: TGTGCCAGCAGCCGGACAGTACATAGCACAGATACGCAGTATTTT
CDR3: CASSRTVHSTDTQYF

J: TRBJ1-2
D: TRBD1
size: NA
V: TRBV19
DNA: TGTGCCAGTAGTATGGGACAGATCGGCTATGGCTACACCTTC
CDR3: CASSMGQIGYGYTF

J: TRBJ2-7
D: TRBD2
size: once
V: TRBV6-1
DNA: TGTGCCAGTGAGCGGGAGCTGGATGAGCAGTACTTC
CDR3: CASERELDEQYF

J: TRBJ1-4
D: NA
size: NA
V: TRBV7-2
DNA: TGTGCCAGCAGCTGGAGGGGCACTAATGAAAAACTGTTTTTT
CDR3: CASSWRGTNEKLFF

J: TRBJ2-2
D: NA
size: NA
V: TRBV6-5
DNA: TGTGCCAGCAGTTATTGGCTAGCGCCCACCGGGGAGCTGTTTTTT
CDR3: CASSYWLAPTGELFF

J: TRBJ2-1
D: NA
size: once
V: TRBV6-6
DNA: TGTGCCAGCAGTTACCGTACCAATGAGCAGTTCTTC
CDR3: CASSYRTNEQFF

J: TRBJ2-7
D: TRBD2
size: once
V: TRBV5-4
DNA: TGTGCCAGCAGCTCCGTACTAGCGGGGACCTACGAGCAGTACTTC
CDR3: CASSSVLAGTYEQYF

J: TRBJ2-7
D: TRBD1
size: few
V: TRBV7-8
DNA: TGTGCCAGCAGCCAACGTCCGGGACAGGGGCCCTACGAGCAGTACTTC
CDR3: CASSQRPGQGPYEQYF

J: TRBJ2-2
D: TRBD2
size: NA
V: TRBV7-2
DNA: TGTGCCAGCAGCTTTGACCGATTGACTAGCGGGAGTACCACCGGGGAGCTGTTTTTT
CDR3: CASSFDRLTSGSTTGELFF

J: TRBJ1-1
D: TRBD1
size: NA
V: TRBV19
DNA: TGTGCCAGTAGGCTAGGGGGCCCCGCTGAAGCTTTCTTT
CDR3: CASRLGGPAEAFF

J: TRBJ2-7
D: NA
size: NA
V: TRBV7-9
DNA: TGTGCCAGCAGTCACGTGCTTGACCGTGGCGAGCAGTACTTC
CDR3: CASSHVLDRGEQYF

J: TRBJ2-3
D: TRBD2
size: NA
V: TRBV5-1
DNA: TGCGCCAGCAGCTTGGGTAGCGGGAGTAAGGATACGCAGTATTTT
CDR3: CASSLGSGSKDTQYF

J: TRBJ1-1
D: NA
size: few
V: TRBV2
DNA: TGTGCCAGCAGACGTGACAAGAACACTGAAGCTTTCTTT
CDR3: CASRRDKNTEAFF

J: TRBJ1-6
D: NA
size: NA
V: TRBV5-1
DNA: TGCGCCAGCAGCTTAACGACACACACCTATAATTCACCCCTCCACTTT
CDR3: CASSLTTHTYNSPLHF

J: TRBJ2-5
D: NA
size: NA
V: TRBV5-1
DNA: TGCGCCAGCAGCTTCAGTTCCGGGGCCCAAGAGACCCAGTACTTC
CDR3: CASSFSSGAQETQYF

J: TRBJ1-1
D: NA
size: NA
V: TRBV7-9
DNA: TGTGCCAGCAGCTTACGACCGGACAGCATGAACACTGAAGCTTTCTTT
CDR3: CASSLRPDSMNTEAFF

J: TRBJ2-3
D: NA
size: once
V: TRBV29-1
DNA: TGCAGCGTTGTAGGGGCAGGGGGGACAGATACGCAGTATTTT
CDR3: CSVVGAGGTDTQYF